This T cell receptor beta chain was sequenced for a study of T cell responses to AZD1222 COVID-19 vaccine. TCRdb's table, derived via immunoSEQ multiplex PCR, lists solely in-frame clones and lacks some. Seen here are about 140,000 clones, around 89% observed once, and the top ten hold 2.5% to 3%. Trimming took off 3 bases at V and 0 bases at J, with 6 bases between the two ends. The CDR3 sequence is 13 residues long. Germline V gene lookup returns CDR1 SGDLS and CDR2 YYNGEE. The rearrangement joins TRBV9 to TRBJ2-5; the D is unclear. Sequencing used peripheral blood, obtained on day 0 of AZD1222 vaccination. The receptor was isolated from an adult in good health. Written as DNA, the CDR3 is TGTGCCAGCAGCGCCCGAAACCAAGAGACCCAGTACTTC. Translated: CASSARNQETQYF.